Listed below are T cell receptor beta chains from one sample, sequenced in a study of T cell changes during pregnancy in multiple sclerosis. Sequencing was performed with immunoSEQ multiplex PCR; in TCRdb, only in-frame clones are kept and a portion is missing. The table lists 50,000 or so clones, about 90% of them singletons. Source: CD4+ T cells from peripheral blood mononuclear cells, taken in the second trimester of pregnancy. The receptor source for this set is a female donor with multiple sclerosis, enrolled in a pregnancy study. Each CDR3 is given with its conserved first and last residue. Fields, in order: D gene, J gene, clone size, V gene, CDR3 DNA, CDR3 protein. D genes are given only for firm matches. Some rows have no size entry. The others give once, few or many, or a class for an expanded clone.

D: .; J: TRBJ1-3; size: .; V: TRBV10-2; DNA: TGCGCCAGCAGTGAAGTCCTTGGCGGAAACACCATATATTTT; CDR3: CASSEVLGGNTIYF
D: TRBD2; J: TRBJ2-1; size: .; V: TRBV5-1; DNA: TGCGCCAGCAGCTTGGAGTCGCGGGGGGGCGTAGATGAGCAGTTCTTC; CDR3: CASSLESRGGVDEQFF
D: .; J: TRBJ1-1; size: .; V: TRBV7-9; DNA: TGTGCCAGCACCCAAGGTGGCGGAGGGCCGGTATTCACTGAAGCTTTCTTT; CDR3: CASTQGGGGPVFTEAFF
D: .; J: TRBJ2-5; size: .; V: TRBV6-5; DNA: TGTGCCAGCAGACGCAGACAGGCGGGAGAGACCCAGTACTTC; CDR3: CASRRRQAGETQYF
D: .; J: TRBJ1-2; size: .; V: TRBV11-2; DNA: TGTGCCAGCAGCTTAACAGACCTTAACTATGGCTACACCTTC; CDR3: CASSLTDLNYGYTF
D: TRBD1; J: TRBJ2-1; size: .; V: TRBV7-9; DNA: TGTGCCAGCAGCTTAGAAAAGGGGGCCGCCGACAATGAGCAGTTCTTC; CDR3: CASSLEKGAADNEQFF
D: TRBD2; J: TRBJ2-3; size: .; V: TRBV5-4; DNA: TGTGCCAGCAGCTTGGTAGCGGGGGCACCAGATACGCAGTATTTT; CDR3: CASSLVAGAPDTQYF
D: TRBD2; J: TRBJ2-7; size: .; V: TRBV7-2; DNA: TGTGCCAGCAGCCCTAGCGGTAACTCTTACGAGCAGTACTTC; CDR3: CASSPSGNSYEQYF
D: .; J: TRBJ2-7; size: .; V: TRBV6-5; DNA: TGTGCCAGCAGTTATAGCGCGGGCAGCACCTACGAGCAGTACTTC; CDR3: CASSYSAGSTYEQYF
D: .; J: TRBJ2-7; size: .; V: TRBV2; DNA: TGTGCCAGCAGAAGAACGGACAACTACGAGCAGTACTTC; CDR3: CASRRTDNYEQYF
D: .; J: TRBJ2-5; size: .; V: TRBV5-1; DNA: TGCGCCAGCACGAGGACTGGCAATATACAAGAGACCCAGTACTTC; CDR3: CASTRTGNIQETQYF
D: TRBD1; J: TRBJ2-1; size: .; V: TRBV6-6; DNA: TGTGCCAGCAGTCGGCGACAGGGAACTTCGTACAATGAGCAGTTCTTC; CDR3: CASSRRQGTSYNEQFF
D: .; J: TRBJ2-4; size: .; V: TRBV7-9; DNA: TGTGCCAGCAGCTCACTTGGGGGGACAGATATAAACATTCAGTACTTC; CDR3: CASSSLGGTDINIQYF
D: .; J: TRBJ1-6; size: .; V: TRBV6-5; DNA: TGTGCCAGCAGTTTGACTAGCGATTCACCCCTCCACTTT; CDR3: CASSLTSDSPLHF
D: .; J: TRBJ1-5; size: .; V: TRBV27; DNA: TGTGCCAGCTGGAGGGAAAATCAGCCCCAGCATTTT; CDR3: CASWRENQPQHF
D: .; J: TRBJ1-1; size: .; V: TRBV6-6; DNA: TGTGCCAGCAGTAAGGGGTCTGAAGCTTTCTTT; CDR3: CASSKGSEAFF
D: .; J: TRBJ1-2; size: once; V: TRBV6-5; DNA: TGTGCCAGCAGGGACCGGGGAGGACACCGCAACACCTTC; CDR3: CASRDRGGHRNTF
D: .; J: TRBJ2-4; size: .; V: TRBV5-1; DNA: TGCGCCAGCAGCTCCGAATTACAGGGTTTGGACATTCAGTACTTC; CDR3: CASSSELQGLDIQYF
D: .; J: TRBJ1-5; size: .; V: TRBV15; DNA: TGTGCCACCAGCAGAGATCCGTCCGGTCAGCCCCAGCATTTT; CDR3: CATSRDPSGQPQHF
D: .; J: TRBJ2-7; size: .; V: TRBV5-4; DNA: TGTGCCAGCAGCTTCGGCCTCGGGGCCTACGAGCAGTACTTC; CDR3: CASSFGLGAYEQYF
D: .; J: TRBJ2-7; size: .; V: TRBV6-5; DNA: TGTGCCAGCGGAGCCCAATACGAGCAGTACTTC; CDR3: CASGAQYEQYF
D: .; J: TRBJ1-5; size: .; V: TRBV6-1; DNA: TGTGCCAGCAGACAGTCGGGGAATCAGCCCCAGCATTTT; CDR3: CASRQSGNQPQHF
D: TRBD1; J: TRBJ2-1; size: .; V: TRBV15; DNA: TGTGCCACCAGCAACCGGGACAGGGGATACAATGAGCAGTTCTTC; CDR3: CATSNRDRGYNEQFF
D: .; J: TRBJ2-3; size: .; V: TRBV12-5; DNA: TGTGCTAGTGGTGGAACAGGGACAGATACGCAGTATTTT; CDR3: CASGGTGTDTQYF
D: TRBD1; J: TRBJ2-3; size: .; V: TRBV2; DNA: TGTGCCAGCAGCCTAGACAGGGCGGCGGGAGATACGCAGTATTTT; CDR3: CASSLDRAAGDTQYF
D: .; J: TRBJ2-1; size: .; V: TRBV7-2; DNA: TGTGCCAGCAGCTTAGCGCAGGGGAAATACAATGAGCAGTTCTTC; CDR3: CASSLAQGKYNEQFF
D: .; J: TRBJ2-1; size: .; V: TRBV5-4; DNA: TGTGCCAGCAGCGTACGCGGACGGGGGGCCCATGAGCAGTTCTTC; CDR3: CASSVRGRGAHEQFF
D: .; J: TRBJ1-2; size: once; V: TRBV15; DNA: TGTGCCACCAGCAGAGATTTGGGTATGGAGTATGGCTACACCTTC; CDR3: CATSRDLGMEYGYTF
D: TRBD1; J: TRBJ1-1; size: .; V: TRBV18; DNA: TGTGCCAGCTCACAACGACAGGGACCACCGAACACTGAAGCTTTCTTT; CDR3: CASSQRQGPPNTEAFF
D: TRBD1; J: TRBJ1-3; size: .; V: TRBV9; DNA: TGTGCCAGCAGCGTAGATGCAGGGGGTCTCTCTGGTGGAAACACCATATATTTT; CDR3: CASSVDAGGLSGGNTIYF
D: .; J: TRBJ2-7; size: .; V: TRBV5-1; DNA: TGCGCCAGCAGCTCCGGGACACCTTACGAGCAGTACTTC; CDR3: CASSSGTPYEQYF
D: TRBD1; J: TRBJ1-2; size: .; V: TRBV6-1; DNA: TGTGCCAGCAGTGGGGACAGGGGAAACTATGGCTACACCTTC; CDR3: CASSGDRGNYGYTF
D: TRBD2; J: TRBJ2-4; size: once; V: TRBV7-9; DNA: TGTGCCAGCAGCGCCACTAGCGGGGGGAAAAACATTCAGTACTTC; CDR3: CASSATSGGKNIQYF
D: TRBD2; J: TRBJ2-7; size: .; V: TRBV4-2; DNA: TGTGCCAGCAGCCAGAGTAGCGGGGGGGCTTACGAGCAGTACTTC; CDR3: CASSQSSGGAYEQYF
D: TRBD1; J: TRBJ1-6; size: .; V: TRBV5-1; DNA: TGCGCCAGCAGCAATGCGTTGGGACAGTTGAATTCACCCCTCCACTTT; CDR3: CASSNALGQLNSPLHF
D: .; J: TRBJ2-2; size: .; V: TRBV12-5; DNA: TGTGCTAGTGGTTTGAACGGGAACACCGGGGAGCTGTTTTTT; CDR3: CASGLNGNTGELFF
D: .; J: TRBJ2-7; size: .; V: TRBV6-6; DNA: TGTGCCAGCAGTTACCCTCCGGGAACATTAGACGAGCAGTACTTC; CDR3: CASSYPPGTLDEQYF
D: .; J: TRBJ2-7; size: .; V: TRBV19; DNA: TGTGCCAGTAGTAAAACAGGGAAGGAAGCCCTACACGAGCAGTACTTC; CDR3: CASSKTGKEALHEQYF
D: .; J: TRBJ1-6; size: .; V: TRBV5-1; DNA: TGCGCCAGCAGCTTGGGCGGCGAGAACGGTTCACCCCTCCACTTT; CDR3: CASSLGGENGSPLHF
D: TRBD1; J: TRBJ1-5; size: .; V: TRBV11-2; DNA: TGTGCCAGCAGCCCCCCCGGGACAGGGTTCGTGGGGGGCAATCAGCCCCAGCATTTT; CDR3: CASSPPGTGFVGGNQPQHF
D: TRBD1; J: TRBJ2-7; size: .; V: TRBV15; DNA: TGTGCCACCAGCAGAGAGGACAGGGAAAAGGAGCAGTACTTC; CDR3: CATSREDREKEQYF
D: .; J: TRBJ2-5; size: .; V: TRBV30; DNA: TGTGCCTGGAGTCTAAATCAAGAGACCCAGTACTTC; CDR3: CAWSLNQETQYF
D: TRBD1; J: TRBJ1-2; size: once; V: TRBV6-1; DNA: TGTGCCAGCAGTGAAGTGGGGGACAGTTATGGCTACACCTTC; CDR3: CASSEVGDSYGYTF
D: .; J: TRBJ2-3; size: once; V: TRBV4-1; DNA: TGCGCCAGCAGCCGGGGGCGCACAGATACGCAGTATTTT; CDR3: CASSRGRTDTQYF
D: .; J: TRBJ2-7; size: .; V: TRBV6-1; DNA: TGTGCCAGCAGTCCTCCGGAGGGGCCGCAGTACTTC; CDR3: CASSPPEGPQYF
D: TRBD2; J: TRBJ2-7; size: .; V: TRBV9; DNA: TGTGCCAGCAGCCTAGAGGGCGGGGGATCCTACGAGCAGTACTTC; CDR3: CASSLEGGGSYEQYF
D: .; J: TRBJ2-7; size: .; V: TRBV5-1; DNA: TGCGCCAGCAGTTGGGACACGGGATCATACGAGCAGTACTTC; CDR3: CASSWDTGSYEQYF
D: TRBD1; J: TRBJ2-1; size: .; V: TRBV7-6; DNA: TGTGCCAGCAGCTCCGGGACAGGGAGGCTCAATGAGCAGTTCTTC; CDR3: CASSSGTGRLNEQFF
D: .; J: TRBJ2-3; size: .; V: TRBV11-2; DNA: TGTGCCAGCAGCCCGCGTAGAGCGCTGACGGGGGAAGCGACGCAGTATTTT; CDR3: CASSPRRALTGEATQYF
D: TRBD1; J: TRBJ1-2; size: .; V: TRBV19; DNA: TGTGCCAGTAGTACTGGTTCGACAGGGCGGTACTATGGCTACACCTTC; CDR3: CASSTGSTGRYYGYTF
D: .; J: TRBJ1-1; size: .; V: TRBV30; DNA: TGTGCCTGGAGTGTGGCAGGGTCGGCCGCTGAAGCTTTCTTT; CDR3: CAWSVAGSAAEAFF
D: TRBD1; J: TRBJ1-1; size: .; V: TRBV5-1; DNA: TGCGCCAGCAGCTTGGGGGACAGGGTCTCTGAAGCTTTCTTT; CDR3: CASSLGDRVSEAFF
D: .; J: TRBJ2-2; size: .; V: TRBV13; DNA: TGTGCCAGCAGCTTAACCCTAACCGGGGAGCTGTTTTTT; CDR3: CASSLTLTGELFF